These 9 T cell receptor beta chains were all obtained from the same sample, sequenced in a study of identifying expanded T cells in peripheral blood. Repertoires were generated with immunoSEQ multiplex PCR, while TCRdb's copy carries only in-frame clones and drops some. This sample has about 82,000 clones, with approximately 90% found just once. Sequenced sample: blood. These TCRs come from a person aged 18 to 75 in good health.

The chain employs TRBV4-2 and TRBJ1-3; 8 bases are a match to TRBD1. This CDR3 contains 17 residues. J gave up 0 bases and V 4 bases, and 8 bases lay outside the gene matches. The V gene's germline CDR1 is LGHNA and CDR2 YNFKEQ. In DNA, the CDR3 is TGTGCCAGCAGCCGTTTGGGACAGGACCTCTCTGGAAACACCATATATTTT. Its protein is CASSRLGQDLSGNTIYF.

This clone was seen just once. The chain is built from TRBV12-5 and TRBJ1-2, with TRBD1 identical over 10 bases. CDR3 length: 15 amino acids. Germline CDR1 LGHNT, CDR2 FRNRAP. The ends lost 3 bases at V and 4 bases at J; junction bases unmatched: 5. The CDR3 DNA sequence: TGTGCTAGTGGTTTCCGGGACAGGGGAACCTATGGCTACACCTTC. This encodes CASGFRDRGTYGYTF.

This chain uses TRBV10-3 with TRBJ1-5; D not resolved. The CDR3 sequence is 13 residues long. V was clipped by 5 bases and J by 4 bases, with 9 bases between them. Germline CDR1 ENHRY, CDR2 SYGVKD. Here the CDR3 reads CAISRDLNQPQHF. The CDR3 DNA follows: TGTGCCATCAGTCGCGACTTAAATCAGCCCCAGCATTTT.

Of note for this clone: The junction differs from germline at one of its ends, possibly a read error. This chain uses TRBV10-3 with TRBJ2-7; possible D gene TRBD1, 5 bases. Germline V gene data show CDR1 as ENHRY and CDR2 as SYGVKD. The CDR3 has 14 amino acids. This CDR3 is CAMSGASGYGEQYF. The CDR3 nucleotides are TGTGCCATGAGTGGGGCGTCAGGGTATGGCGAGCAGTACTTC.

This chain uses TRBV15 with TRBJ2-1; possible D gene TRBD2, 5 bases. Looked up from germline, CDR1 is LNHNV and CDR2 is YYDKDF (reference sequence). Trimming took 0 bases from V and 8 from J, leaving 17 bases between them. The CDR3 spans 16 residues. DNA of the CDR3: TGTGCCACCAGCAGAGATTTTCGGCTAGCCAACGATGAGCAGTTCTTC. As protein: CATSRDFRLANDEQFF.

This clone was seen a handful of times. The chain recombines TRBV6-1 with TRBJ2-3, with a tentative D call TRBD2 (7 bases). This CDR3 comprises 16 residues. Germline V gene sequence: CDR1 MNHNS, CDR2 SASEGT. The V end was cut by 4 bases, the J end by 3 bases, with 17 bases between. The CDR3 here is CASSGGGGGPTDTQYF. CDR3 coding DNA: TGTGCCAGCAGTGGGGGGGGCGGGGGCCCGACAGATACGCAGTATTTT.

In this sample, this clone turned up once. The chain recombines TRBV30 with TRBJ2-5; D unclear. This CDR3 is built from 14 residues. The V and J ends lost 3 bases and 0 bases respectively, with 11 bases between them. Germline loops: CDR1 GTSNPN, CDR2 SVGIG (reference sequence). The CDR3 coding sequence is TGTGCCTGGAGAGCCGGAGCTTACCAAGAGACCCAGTACTTC. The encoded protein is CAWRAGAYQETQYF.

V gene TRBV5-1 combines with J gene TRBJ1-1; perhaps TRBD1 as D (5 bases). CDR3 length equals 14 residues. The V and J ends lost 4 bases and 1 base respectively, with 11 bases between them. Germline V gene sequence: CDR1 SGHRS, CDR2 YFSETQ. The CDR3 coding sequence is TGCGCCAGCAGCCTCGGACAAGCGAACACTGAAGCTTTCTTT. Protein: CASSLGQANTEAFF.

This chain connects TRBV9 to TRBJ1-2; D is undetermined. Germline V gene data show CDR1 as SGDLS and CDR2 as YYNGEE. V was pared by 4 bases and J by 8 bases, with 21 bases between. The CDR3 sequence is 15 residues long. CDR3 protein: CASSPSLTAVRGYTF. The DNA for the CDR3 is TGTGCCAGCAGCCCATCCTTGACGGCCGTCAGAGGCTACACCTTC.